The clone carrying this T cell receptor beta chain was counted once. This sample was included in a study of technical replicates of blood from several donors. CDR1 and CDR2 from the germline V gene are SGHDT and YYEEEE. V was cut by 1 base and J by 3 bases, with 15 bases left in between. The CDR3 covers 16 residues. Profiled with immunoSEQ multiplex PCR; TCRdb holds only in-frame clones, not every one. The sample records tens of thousands of clones, approximately 97% being singletons. The specimen was T cells isolated from PBMCs. The TCR sequence derives from a human donor in good health. The V call is TRBV5-6, the J call TRBJ2-3; no definite D call. The CDR3 spells CASSLKVNVRTDTQYF. CDR3 sequence (DNA): TGTGCCAGCAGCTTGAAGGTCAACGTCAGGACAGATACGCAGTATTTT. Filled out from reference TRBV5-6 and TRBJ2-3, the complete variable domain reads DAGVTQSPTHLIKTRGQQVTLRCSPKSGHDTVSWYQQALGQGPQFIFQYYEEEERQRGNFPDRFSGHQFPNYSSELNVNALLLGDSALYLCASSLKVNVRTDTQYFGPGTRLTVL.